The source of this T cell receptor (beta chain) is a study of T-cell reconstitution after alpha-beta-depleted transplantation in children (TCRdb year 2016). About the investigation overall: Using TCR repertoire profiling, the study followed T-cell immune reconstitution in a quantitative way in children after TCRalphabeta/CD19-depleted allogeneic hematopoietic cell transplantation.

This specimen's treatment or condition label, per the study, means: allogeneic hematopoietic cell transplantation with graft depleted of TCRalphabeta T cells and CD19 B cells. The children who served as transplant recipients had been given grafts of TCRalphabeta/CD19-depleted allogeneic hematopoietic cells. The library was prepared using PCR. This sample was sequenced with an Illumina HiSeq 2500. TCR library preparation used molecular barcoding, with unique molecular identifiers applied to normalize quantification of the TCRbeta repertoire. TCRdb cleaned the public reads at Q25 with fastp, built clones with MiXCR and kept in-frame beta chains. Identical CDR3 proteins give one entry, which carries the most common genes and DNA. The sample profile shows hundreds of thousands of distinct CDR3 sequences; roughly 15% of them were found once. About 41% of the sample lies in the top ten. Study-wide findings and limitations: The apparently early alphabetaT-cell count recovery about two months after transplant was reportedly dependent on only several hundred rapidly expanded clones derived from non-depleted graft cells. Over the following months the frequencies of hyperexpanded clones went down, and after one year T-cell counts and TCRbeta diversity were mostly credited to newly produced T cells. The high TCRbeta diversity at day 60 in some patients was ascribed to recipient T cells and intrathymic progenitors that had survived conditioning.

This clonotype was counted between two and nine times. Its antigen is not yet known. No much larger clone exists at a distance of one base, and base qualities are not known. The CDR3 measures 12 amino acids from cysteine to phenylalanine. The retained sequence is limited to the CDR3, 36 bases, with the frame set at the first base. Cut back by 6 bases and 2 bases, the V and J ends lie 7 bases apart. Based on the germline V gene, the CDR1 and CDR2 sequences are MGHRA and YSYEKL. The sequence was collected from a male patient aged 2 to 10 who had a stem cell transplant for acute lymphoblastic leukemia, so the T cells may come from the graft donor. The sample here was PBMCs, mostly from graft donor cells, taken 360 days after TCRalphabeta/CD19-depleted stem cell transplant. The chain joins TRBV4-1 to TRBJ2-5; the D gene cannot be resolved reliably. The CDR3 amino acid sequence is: CASSGVQETQYF. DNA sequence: TGCGCCAGCAGTGGGGTTCAAGAGACCCAGTACTTC.